This T cell receptor beta chain comes out of a study of blood T cell repertoires in COVID-19. Looking at the study overall: Sites in the United States, Italy and Spain provided acute and convalescent COVID-19 samples. In each case, the material was cDNA or gDNA derived from T cells, B-cell-depleted T cells, or PBMCs.

Per the authors' pipeline: Scientists estimated how many nucleated cells there were by amplifying reference gene primers. Repertoires were generated with immunoSEQ multiplex PCR, while TCRdb's copy carries only in-frame clones and drops some. D and trimming were read from the DNA, whereas the V and J calls and clone size are those reported in that table. The table shows about 120,000 clones, with around 79% occurring only once. Germline CDR1 and CDR2: SGHTA and FQGNSA. There are 17 residues in the CDR3. Between the trimmed V and J ends, which lost 6 bases and 0 bases, there was a span of 19 bases. The rearrangement uses TRBV7-2 and TRBJ2-3; D perhaps matches TRBD1 (5 bases). The sequencing input was peripheral blood. This clonotype was obtained from a man between 65 and 85 years old with acute or convalescent COVID-19. The CDR3 DNA sequence: TGTGCCAGCAGTCTTTCCGTTCTGGGGCGTAGCACAGATACGCAGTATTTT. Protein product: CASSLSVLGRSTDTQYF.